This T cell receptor beta chain was identified in a study of shared clonotypes between healthy human individuals. Broader study findings: Sampling used blood alone; tissue repertoires probably differ. Measured sharing among donors was expected to vary with sequencing depth.

The CDR3 spans 13 residues. The V and J ends lost 4 bases and 5 bases respectively, with 11 bases between them. Germline V gives CDR1 SGHNT, CDR2 YENEEA. Comment on this clone: Its antigen is not known.

Only in-frame clones appear in the TCRdb table, and some are missing; sequencing was by immunoSEQ multiplex PCR. The sample holds approximately 480,000 clones, approximately 79% seen once. This receptor was taken from a woman aged 40 to 50 in good health. Some clones in this sample may be carry-over from other donors' samples. Input material: PBMCs. The rearrangement links TRBV11-3 to TRBJ1-1; D remains ambiguous. DNA of the CDR3: TGTGCCAGCAGCTCTTCCCCTTCGACTGAAGCTTTCTTT. Translated: CASSSSPSTEAFF.